This T cell receptor beta chain was profiled in a study of shared clonotypes between healthy human individuals. Looking at the study overall: CD4 naive cells filled three plates per donor, CD4 memory three, CD8 naive two and CD8 memory one. Overall study findings and caveats: It was the non-shared clonotypes that had lower generation probabilities than clonotypes shared by all four donors.

Germline assignment: CDR1 LNHDA and CDR2 SQIVND (reference sequence). The CDR3 has 13 amino acids. V dropped 9 bases and J dropped 7 bases, with 13 bases sitting between them. Per sorted-subset replicate PCR, input was approximately 210 ng DNA, representing roughly 29,000 T cell genomes. The data were produced by immunoSEQ multiplex PCR, yet TCRdb's version contains in-frame clones alone and is incomplete. The sample has 2 million to 2.5 million clones; approximately 95% are singletons. As for this clone: Its cognate antigen is unknown.

Sequencing input: naive CD4+ T cells sorted from blood. The subset was: CD45RA+ positively selected. The source of this sequence is a man aged 18 to 35 in good health. V is TRBV19 and J is TRBJ1-6, with a tentative D call TRBD1 (6 bases). Written as DNA, the CDR3 is TGTGCCAGCAGCCAGGGGATCAATTCACCCCTCCACTTT. As protein: CASSQGINSPLHF.